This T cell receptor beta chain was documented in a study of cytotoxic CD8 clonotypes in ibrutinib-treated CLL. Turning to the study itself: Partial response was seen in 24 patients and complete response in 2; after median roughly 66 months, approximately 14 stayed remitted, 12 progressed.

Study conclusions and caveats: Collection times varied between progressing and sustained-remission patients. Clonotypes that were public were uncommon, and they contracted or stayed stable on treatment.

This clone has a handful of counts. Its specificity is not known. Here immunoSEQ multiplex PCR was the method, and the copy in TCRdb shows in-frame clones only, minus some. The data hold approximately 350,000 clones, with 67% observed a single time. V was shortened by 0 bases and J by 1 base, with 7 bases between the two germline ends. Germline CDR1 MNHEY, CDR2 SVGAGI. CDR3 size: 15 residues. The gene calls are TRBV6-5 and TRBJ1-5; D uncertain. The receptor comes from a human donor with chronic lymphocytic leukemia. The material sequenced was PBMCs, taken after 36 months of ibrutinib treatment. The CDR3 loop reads CASSYSKASNQPQHF. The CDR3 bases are TGTGCCAGCAGTTACTCGAAGGCAAGCAATCAGCCCCAGCATTTT.